This T cell receptor (beta chain) was identified during a study of regulatory T cells in long-lasting Graves disease. The CDR3 length is 10 residues. V lost 3 bases and J lost 6, with 5 bases in between. Germline CDR1 reads SQVTM; CDR2 reads ANQGSEA. Both iRepertoire HTBI primers and Arm-PCR of CDR3 regions were used to build the TCR beta libraries. Original processing notes: Across all samples, 62 TRBV segments and 14 TRBJ segments were identified. TCRdb used MiXCR to reprocess the multiplex PCR reads, holding one entry per CDR3 protein. These V and J calls derive from TCRdb rather than the authors' analysis. This sample carries some 560,000 distinct CDR3 sequences, about 15% of them seen once, and the ten largest clones take 20% to 30%. The time point: newly diagnosed GD, antithyroid drugs for less than 3 months. TCR sequences were obtained from RNA taken from PBMCs. This clonotype showed up many times.

These data were also reused for a study on T cells in Graves' hyperthyroidism and ophthalmopathy.

The sequenced sample was peripheral blood mononuclear cells (PBMCs), obtained at new diagnosis, from a patient treated with antithyroid drugs. This TCR came from a woman aged 35-65 years with Graves disease. This chain joins TRBV29-1 and TRBJ1-2; D gene uncertain. The CDR3 loop is CSVDSDGYTF. The CDR3 coding sequence is TGCAGCGTTGACTCAGATGGCTACACCTTC. The complete variable domain, with remaining parts taken from reference TRBV29-1 and TRBJ1-2, reads SAVISQKPSRDICQRGTSLTIQCQVDSQVTMMFWYRQQPGQSLTLIATANQGSEATYESGFVIDKFPISRPNLTFSTLTVSNMSPEDSSIYLCSVDSDGYTFGSGTRLTVV.